This TCR beta chain stems from a study of regulatory T cells in long-lasting Graves disease (dated by TCRdb to the early 2020s). About the study as a whole: In the newly diagnosed Graves' disease group, patients had been taking antithyroid drugs for less than 3 months. Peripheral blood TCR sequencing and RNA sequencing compared persistent Graves' disease patients with newly diagnosed Graves' disease patients. The study was registered as a clinical trial and conducted in China. A total of approximately 35 samples underwent TCR sequencing: around 13 from persistent and around 20 from newly diagnosed Graves' disease patients. Paper-wide results and their limitations: The small sample size was acknowledged by the authors as a limitation that may reduce accuracy. Persistent disease showed preferential use of TRBV28, TRBJ1-2 and TRBJ2-5, whereas newly diagnosed disease favored TRBV20-1 and TRBJ2-1. Only peripheral blood was studied, because thyroid tissue, the primary lesion, was inaccessible. Compared with newly diagnosed patients, persistent Graves' disease patients had lower TCR Shannon entropy and fewer highly expanded clones, which suggests clonal expansion. Persistent patients shared more public clonotypes among themselves (2,741) than newly diagnosed patients did (nearly 1,000). Sequencing and analysis were limited to the TCR beta chain.

In its sample, this clonotype was seen many times. Which antigen it targets is not known. Base-call qualities are not available, and no considerably larger clone is one nucleotide away. Library preparation used multiplex PCR. Sequencing was performed on an Illumina HiSeq 4000. To build TCR beta libraries, CDR3 regions were amplified by Arm-PCR using iRepertoire HTBI primers. Before sequencing, the PCR products underwent gel purification. The original methods were these. Gene usage analysis of CDR3 amino acid clonotypes used the 62 TRBV and 14 to 15 TRBJ segments found across samples. Filtered high-quality paired reads were merged into contigs using COPE and FqMerger. Contigs were aligned with BLAST to IMGT TRBV, TRBD and TRBJ reference genes, and CDR3 was defined per IMGT. Highly expanded clones were defined as clonotypes with a frequency above 0.1%. Repertoire diversity was measured by Shannon entropy, and V-J evenness by the Gini coefficient. A clonotype found in more than one individual was treated as public. TCRdb reworked the public reads: Q25 trimming with fastp, MiXCR clone assembly, productive beta chains retained. Each record represents a unique CDR3 protein, reported with the most common genes and DNA among its rows. TCRdb assigned the V and J calls; the authors' analysis was not used. The sample table contains 550,000 to 700,000 distinct CDR3 sequences; only one count was recorded for about 16% of them. The ten largest clones take up 12% of the sample.

Based on the germline V gene, the CDR1 and CDR2 sequences are MDHEN and SYDVKM. V and J lose 6 bases and 0 bases, and a span of 21 bases separates them. The CDR3 spans 18 residues, from the cysteine through the phenylalanine. Left in the record is the CDR3 DNA by itself, 54 bases read in frame from the first base. This sample's time point label indicates: newly diagnosed GD, antithyroid drugs for less than 3 months. For both TCR sequencing and RNA sequencing, RNA was extracted from PBMCs in TRIzol. The diagnosis of Graves' disease was made according to American Thyroid Association guidelines. Recruitment of patients was carried out at an endocrinology department in Xi'an, China. From each patient, about 8.9 milliliters of peripheral blood was collected into an EDTA anticoagulant tube. Ficoll Paque Plus density gradient separation was used to isolate PBMCs, and no further T cell sorting was performed. An Agilent 2100 Bioanalyzer and agarose gel were used to check RNA quality, while a NanoDrop 2000 measured RNA concentration.

The data were also submitted as part of a second study, on T cells in Graves' hyperthyroidism and ophthalmopathy. As the second study states: Graves' hyperthyroidism was defined as stable when no progression to ophthalmopathy occurred over 18 months of follow-up. Hyperthyroidism patients were newly diagnosed, with disease duration under 2 months, and aged 18 to 65 years. Any patient with an uncontrolled infection, another autoimmune disease, pregnancy or lactation was excluded. Diagnoses were based on clinical symptoms, serum thyroxine and TRAb, thyroid ultrasound and orbital computed tomography. The first round of RT-PCR for the TCR CDR3 was performed with the HTBI primer set and the Qiagen OneStep RT-PCR kit. Most expanded thyroid clonotypes (frequency above 0.001) were also found in blood, which suggests that blood repertoires may mirror thyroid immune responses. A 13 V-J signature model separated ophthalmopathy from stable hyperthyroidism, with nearly 90% sensitivity and around 84% specificity in cross-validation and 80%/75% in testing. In validation, the model predicted progression to ophthalmopathy with around 71% sensitivity and 72% to 85% specificity, a median of around six months before onset. A discovery cohort of about a hundred patients, 43 with Graves' ophthalmopathy and under 60 with stable Graves' hyperthyroidism, was used to find distinguishing TCR V-J signatures. Whether ophthalmopathy could be predicted prospectively was tested in an independent validation cohort made up of under 20 hyperthyroidism patients plus 17 patients who later progressed to ophthalmopathy. The roughly 94 discovery patients were randomly split 7:3 into training and test sets. In addition, the study compared T-cell repertoires in thyroid tissue and in blood from five to seven Graves' hyperthyroidism patients. After sampling, hyperthyroidism patients received methimazole starting at 30 mg daily, and ophthalmopathy patients received high-dose intravenous methylprednisolone. The libraries were constructed in a second round of multiplex PCR and then size-selected and purified. Sequencing of the libraries was done on an Illumina HiSeq2000 using paired-end 100 bp reads. SOAPnuke was used to process the raw data, with reads discarded if the reads contained adapters or uncalled bases, had a mean Phred below 15, or lacked an exact constant-primer or identifier match. High-quality paired reads were merged with COPE v1.2.5, and unique nucleotide sequences were defined as clonotypes. MiTCR v1.1 was used to align the clonotypes against IMGT TRBV, TRBD and TRBJ reference segments. Only V-J combinations with frequency above 0.0001, covering about 99% of repertoires, were analysed. A TCS score was defined as the ratio between F50 (clonal expansion) and ExV (chaos), using BLOSUM62-based TCRdist between CDR3 peptides within each V-J. Welch's t-statistics and random forest reduced around 510 V-J features to 13, which were used in a naive Bayes classifier (R e1071). Sample size was not statistically predetermined, and blinding of investigators to group allocation was not performed. The paper describes TCR Vbeta CDR3 sequencing of 135 peripheral blood samples, made up of around 41 ophthalmopathy patients, some 80 hyperthyroidism patients and some 17 progressor patients.

In this chain, TRBV28 is recombined with TRBJ2-1; the D region is possibly TRBD1 or TRBD2, each matching across 5 bases. Material: peripheral blood mononuclear cells (PBMCs), obtained at new diagnosis, from a patient treated with antithyroid drugs. The sequence was obtained from a man in his late teens or twenties with Graves disease. Donor details come from another sample of the same person, matched by shared clones. The DNA reads TGTGCCAGCAGCTTCGTTTGGGTTGGGGGAAGCTCCTACAATGAGCAGTTCTTC. The encoded protein is CASSFVWVGGSSYNEQFF.